These T cell receptor beta chains were read from a single sample in a study of shared clonotypes between healthy human individuals. Here immunoSEQ multiplex PCR was the method, and the copy in TCRdb shows in-frame clones only, minus some. The sample has around 510,000 clones; around 77% are singletons. The sequenced sample was PBMCs. Source of these receptors: a woman in her forties in good health. Some clones in this sample may be carry-over from other donors' samples. CDR3s include the opening cysteine and the closing phenylalanine or tryptophan. A D gene is named only where the DNA matches it firmly. Not every row has a clone size; where given, it reads once, few, many or a size class.

J	size	V	D	CDR3	DNA
TRBJ2-7	-	TRBV30	-	CAWTRGTQRDEQYF	TGTGCCTGGACACGCGGGACCCAGAGGGACGAGCAGTACTTC
TRBJ2-7	-	TRBV4-1	TRBD2	CASSQTLAGGSYEQYF	TGCGCCAGCAGCCAGACCCTAGCGGGGGGCTCCTACGAGCAGTACTTC
TRBJ1-5	-	TRBV6-1	-	CASSETRTLGVNQPQHF	TGTGCCAGCAGTGAAACAAGGACTCTTGGGGTCAATCAGCCCCAGCATTTT
TRBJ1-5	-	TRBV6-5	-	CASIPEHNSNQPQHF	TGTGCCAGCATCCCCGAACACAATAGCAATCAGCCCCAGCATTTT
TRBJ2-5	-	TRBV30	-	CAWSVGGLADFQETQYF	TGTGCCTGGAGTGTAGGGGGGCTAGCGGACTTCCAAGAGACCCAGTACTTC
TRBJ2-1	-	TRBV7-6	TRBD2	CASSLDVAGANNEQFF	TGTGCCAGCAGCTTAGACGTAGCGGGAGCAAACAATGAGCAGTTCTTC
TRBJ2-1	-	TRBV9	-	CASSVVSSYNEQFF	TGTGCCAGCAGCGTTGTGAGCTCCTACAATGAGCAGTTCTTC
TRBJ1-4	-	TRBV5-1	TRBD1	CASSPRQGQNEKLFF	TGCGCCAGCAGCCCTCGACAGGGCCAAAATGAAAAACTGTTTTTT
TRBJ2-3	-	TRBV27	-	CASSLTIGTSTDTQYF	TGTGCCAGCAGTCTCACGATCGGGACTAGCACAGATACGCAGTATTTT
TRBJ2-5	-	TRBV4-3	-	CASSQGGMETQYF	TGCGCCAGCAGCCAAGGGGGGATGGAGACCCAGTACTTC
TRBJ2-7	-	TRBV5-1	-	CASSLGPGGYEQYF	TGCGCCAGCAGCTTAGGTCCTGGGGGCTACGAGCAGTACTTC
TRBJ2-1	-	TRBV2	TRBD2	CASRQRLAGGYNEQFF	TGTGCCAGCAGGCAAAGACTAGCGGGAGGGTACAATGAGCAGTTCTTC
TRBJ2-3	-	TRBV5-5	-	CASSLAPGAAADTQYF	TGTGCCAGCAGCTTGGCCCCAGGGGCGGCGGCAGATACGCAGTATTTT
TRBJ2-3	-	TRBV28	TRBD2	CASSAARGVAADTQYF	TGTGCCAGCAGTGCGGCTCGGGGGGTGGCCGCAGATACGCAGTATTTT
TRBJ2-1	-	TRBV28	-	CATTRVYEQFF	TGTGCCACCACTCGGGTCTATGAGCAGTTCTTC
TRBJ1-2	-	TRBV7-2	-	CASSPRQIDGYTF	TGTGCCAGCAGCCCCCGACAGATAGACGGCTACACCTTC
TRBJ1-1	-	TRBV10-3	-	CAISPRSGTTEAFF	TGTGCCATCAGTCCGCGGTCGGGGACCACTGAAGCTTTCTTT
TRBJ2-1	-	TRBV5-1	-	CASRRSPEGSYNEQFF	TGCGCCAGCAGAAGGTCCCCCGAGGGGTCCTACAATGAGCAGTTCTTC
TRBJ1-4	few	TRBV7-8	-	CASSLRGTTNEKLFF	TGTGCCAGCAGCTTAAGGGGGACAACTAATGAAAAACTGTTTTTT
TRBJ1-3	-	TRBV5-1	TRBD1	CASSQGTGENTIYF	TGCGCCAGCAGCCAGGGCACAGGGGAAAACACCATATATTTT
TRBJ2-7	-	TRBV18	TRBD1	CASSPRGLSDGEQYF	TGTGCCAGCTCCCCCAGGGGGTTGAGTGATGGCGAGCAGTACTTC
TRBJ2-3	-	TRBV9	TRBD2	CASSGRALADTQYF	TGTGCTAGTAGCGGGAGGGCCCTCGCAGATACGCAGTATTTT
TRBJ2-1	-	TRBV19	-	CASSPPSGGRYNEQFF	TGTGCCAGTAGTCCCCCATCGGGGGGCCGGTACAATGAGCAGTTCTTC
TRBJ2-5	-	TRBV6-1	-	CASSEWGAQETQYF	TGTGCCAGCAGTGAATGGGGGGCCCAAGAGACCCAGTACTTC
TRBJ2-5	-	TRBV28	-	CASSPHPGRQETQYF	TGTGCCAGCAGTCCGCACCCGGGACGGCAAGAGACCCAGTACTTC
TRBJ2-3	many	TRBV7-3	TRBD1	CASKGTGGTDTQYF	TGTGCCAGCAAAGGGACAGGGGGCACAGATACGCAGTATTTT
TRBJ2-5	-	TRBV18	-	CASSSEGGSRETQYF	TGTGCCAGCTCATCCGAAGGGGGTAGTCGGGAGACCCAGTACTTC
TRBJ2-2	-	TRBV9	-	CASSVVSTRSGELFF	TGTGCCAGCAGCGTAGTCTCTACTCGTAGCGGGGAGCTGTTTTTT
TRBJ2-3	-	TRBV9	TRBD2	CASSPLAGDGDTQYF	TGTGCCAGCAGCCCCCTAGCGGGAGACGGAGATACGCAGTATTTT
TRBJ2-1	-	TRBV4-2	-	CASSQERRPYNEQFF	TGTGCCAGCAGCCAAGAACGTCGCCCCTACAATGAGCAGTTCTTC